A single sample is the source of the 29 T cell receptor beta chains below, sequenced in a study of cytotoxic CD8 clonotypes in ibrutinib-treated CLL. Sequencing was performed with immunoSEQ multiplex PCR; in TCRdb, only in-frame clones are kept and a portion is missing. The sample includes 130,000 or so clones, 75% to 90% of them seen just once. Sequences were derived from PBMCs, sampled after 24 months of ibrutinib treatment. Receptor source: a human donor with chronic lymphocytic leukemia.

The DNA for the CDR3 is TGTGCCACCAGCAGGCGGACTAGCGCCCACAATGAGCAGTTCTTC. Its protein is CATSRRTSAHNEQFF. This chain links TRBV15 with TRBJ2-1; 9 bases agree with TRBD2. V lost 3 bases, J lost 5 bases, and 5 bases stayed unmatched. The length of the CDR3 is 15 residues. The germline CDR1 and CDR2 sequences are LNHNV and YYDKDF (reference sequence).

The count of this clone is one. The CDR3 coding sequence is TGCGCCAGCAGCTTGGCTTCAGGGTCCAACTATGGCTACACCTTC. As protein: CASSLASGSNYGYTF. The J gene is TRBJ1-2, the V gene TRBV5-1; TRBD1 might be the D (5 bases). This CDR3 has 15 amino acids. V was shortened by 0 bases and J by 2 bases, with 11 bases between the two germline ends. CDR1 and CDR2 from the germline V gene are SGHRS and YFSETQ.

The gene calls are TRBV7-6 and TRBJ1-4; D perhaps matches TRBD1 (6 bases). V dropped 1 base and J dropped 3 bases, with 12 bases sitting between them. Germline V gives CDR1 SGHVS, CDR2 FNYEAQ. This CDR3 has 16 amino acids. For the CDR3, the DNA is TGTGCCAGCAGCTTAGTCCGGGGGCGCGCTAATGAAAAACTGTTTTTT. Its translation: CASSLVRGRANEKLFF.

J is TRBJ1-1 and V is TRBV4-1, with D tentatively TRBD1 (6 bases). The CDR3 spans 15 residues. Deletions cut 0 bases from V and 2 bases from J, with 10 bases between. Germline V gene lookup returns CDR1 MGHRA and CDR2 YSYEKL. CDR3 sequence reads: CASSQERGRNTEAFF. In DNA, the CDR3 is TGCGCCAGCAGCCAAGAGCGGGGGCGTAACACTGAAGCTTTCTTT.

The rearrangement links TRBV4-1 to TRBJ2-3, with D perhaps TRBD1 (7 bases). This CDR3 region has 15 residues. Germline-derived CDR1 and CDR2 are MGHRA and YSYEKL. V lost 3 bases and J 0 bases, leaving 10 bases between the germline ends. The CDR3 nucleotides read TGCGCCAGCAGCCAGCGGGACAGAAGCACAGATACGCAGTATTTT. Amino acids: CASSQRDRSTDTQYF.

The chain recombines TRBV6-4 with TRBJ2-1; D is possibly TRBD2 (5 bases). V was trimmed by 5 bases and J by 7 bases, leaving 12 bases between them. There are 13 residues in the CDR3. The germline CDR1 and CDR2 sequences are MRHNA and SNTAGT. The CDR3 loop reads CASSSGPLNEQFF. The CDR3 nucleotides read TGTGCCAGCAGTAGCGGACCTTTAAATGAGCAGTTCTTC.

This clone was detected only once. The CDR3: CASSIRGGSHTDTQYF. In DNA, the CDR3 is TGTGCCAGTAGTATACGGGGGGGGTCCCACACAGATACGCAGTATTTT. J is TRBJ2-3 and V is TRBV19; 8 nucleotides agree with TRBD2. The CDR3 has 16 residues. The germline CDR1 and CDR2 sequences are LNHDA and SQIVND (reference sequence). The V segment lost 2 bases and the J segment 2 bases; nucleotides outside the gene matches: 6.

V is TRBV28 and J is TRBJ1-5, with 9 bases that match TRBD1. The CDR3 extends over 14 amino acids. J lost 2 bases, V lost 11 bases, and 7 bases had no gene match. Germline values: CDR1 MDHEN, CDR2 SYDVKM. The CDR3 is CAGGTGNGNQPQHF. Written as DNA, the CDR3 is TGTGCCGGGGGGACAGGGAATGGCAATCAGCCCCAGCATTTT.

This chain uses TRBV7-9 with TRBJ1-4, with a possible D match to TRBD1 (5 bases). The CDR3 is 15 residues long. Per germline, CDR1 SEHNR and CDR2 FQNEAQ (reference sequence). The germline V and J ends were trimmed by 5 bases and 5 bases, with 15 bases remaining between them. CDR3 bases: TGTGCCAGCAGCCTAAAGGGACTTATCAATGAAAAACTGTTTTTT. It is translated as CASSLKGLINEKLFF.

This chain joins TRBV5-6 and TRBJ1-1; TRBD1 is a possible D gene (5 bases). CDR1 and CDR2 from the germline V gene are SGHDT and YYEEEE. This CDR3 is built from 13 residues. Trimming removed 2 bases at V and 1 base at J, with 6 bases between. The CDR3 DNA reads TGTGCCAGCAGCTTTGGGGGGAACACTGAAGCTTTCTTT. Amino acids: CASSFGGNTEAFF.

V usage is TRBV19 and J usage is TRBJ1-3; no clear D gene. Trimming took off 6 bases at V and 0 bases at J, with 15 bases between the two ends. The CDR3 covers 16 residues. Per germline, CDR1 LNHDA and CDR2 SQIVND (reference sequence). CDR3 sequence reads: CASREGERSSGNTIYF. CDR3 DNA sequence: TGTGCCAGTAGAGAGGGAGAAAGGTCCTCTGGAAACACCATATATTTT.

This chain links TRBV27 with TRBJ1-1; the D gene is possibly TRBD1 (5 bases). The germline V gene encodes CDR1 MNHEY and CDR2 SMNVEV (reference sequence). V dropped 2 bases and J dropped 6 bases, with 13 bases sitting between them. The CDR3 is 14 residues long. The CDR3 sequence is CASSLAGTISEAFF. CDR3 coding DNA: TGTGCCAGCAGTTTAGCCGGGACCATATCTGAAGCTTTCTTT.

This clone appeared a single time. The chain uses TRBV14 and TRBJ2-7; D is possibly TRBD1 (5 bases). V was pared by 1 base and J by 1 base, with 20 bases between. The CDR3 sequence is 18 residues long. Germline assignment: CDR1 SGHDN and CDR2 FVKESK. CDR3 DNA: TGTGCCAGCAGCCAAGTGGGCCAAGGTATTGGGGCGTCCTACGAGCAGTACTTC. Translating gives CASSQVGQGIGASYEQYF.

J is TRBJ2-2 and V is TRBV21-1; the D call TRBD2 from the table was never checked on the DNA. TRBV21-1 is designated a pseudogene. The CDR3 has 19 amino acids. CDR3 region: CASSKALDRAGGYTGELFF. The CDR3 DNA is TGTGCCAGCAGCAAAGCCCTAGACCGAGCGGGAGGGTACACCGGGGAGCTGTTTTTT.

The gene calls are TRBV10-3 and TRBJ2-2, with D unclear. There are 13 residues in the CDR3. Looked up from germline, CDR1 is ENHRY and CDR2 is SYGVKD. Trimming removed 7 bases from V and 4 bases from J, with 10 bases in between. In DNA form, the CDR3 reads TGTGCCATCACGTGGGATCTCACCGGGGAGCTGTTTTTT. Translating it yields CAITWDLTGELFF.

CDR3 sequence (DNA): TGTGCCAGCAGTTTACGTTGGGACAGGCTAAATGAGCAGTTCTTC. Translating gives CASSLRWDRLNEQFF. The rearrangement joins TRBV28 to TRBJ2-1, with 8 bases fitting TRBD1. In germline, CDR1 is MDHEN, CDR2 SYDVKM. V shed 2 bases, J shed 7 bases, and the junction held 7 bases outside the gene matches. The length of the CDR3 is 15 residues.

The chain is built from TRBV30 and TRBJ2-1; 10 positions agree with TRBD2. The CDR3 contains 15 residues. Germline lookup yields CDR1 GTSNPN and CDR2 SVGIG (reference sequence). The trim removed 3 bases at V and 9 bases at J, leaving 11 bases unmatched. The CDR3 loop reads CAWRRASGGVREQFF. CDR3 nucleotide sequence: TGTGCCTGGAGAAGGGCCAGCGGGGGGGTCCGTGAGCAGTTCTTC.

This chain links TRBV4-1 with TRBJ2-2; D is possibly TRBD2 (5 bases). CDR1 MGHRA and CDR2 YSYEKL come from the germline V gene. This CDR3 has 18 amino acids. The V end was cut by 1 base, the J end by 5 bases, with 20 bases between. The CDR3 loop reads CASSQGWASRGYTGELFF. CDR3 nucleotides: TGCGCCAGCAGCCAAGGATGGGCTAGCCGGGGTTATACCGGGGAGCTGTTTTTT.

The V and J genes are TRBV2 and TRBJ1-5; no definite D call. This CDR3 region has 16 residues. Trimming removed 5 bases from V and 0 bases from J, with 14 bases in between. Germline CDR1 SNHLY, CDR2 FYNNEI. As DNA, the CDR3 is TGTGCCAGCAGTCCGAGGGCAGAAAATAGCAATCAGCCCCAGCATTTT. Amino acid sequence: CASSPRAENSNQPQHF.

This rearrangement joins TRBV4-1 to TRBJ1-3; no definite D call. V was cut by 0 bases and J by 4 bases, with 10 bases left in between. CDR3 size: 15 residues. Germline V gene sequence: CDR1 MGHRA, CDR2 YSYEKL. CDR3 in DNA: TGCGCCAGCAGCCAAGAAGGCTCAGTAGGAAACACCATATATTTT. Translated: CASSQEGSVGNTIYF.

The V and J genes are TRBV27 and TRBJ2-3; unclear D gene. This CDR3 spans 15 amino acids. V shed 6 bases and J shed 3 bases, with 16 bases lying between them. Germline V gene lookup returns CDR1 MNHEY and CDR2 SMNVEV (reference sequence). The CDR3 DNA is TGTGCCAGCAGGAGGCAGGATACGAGGACAGATACGCAGTATTTT. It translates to CASRRQDTRTDTQYF.

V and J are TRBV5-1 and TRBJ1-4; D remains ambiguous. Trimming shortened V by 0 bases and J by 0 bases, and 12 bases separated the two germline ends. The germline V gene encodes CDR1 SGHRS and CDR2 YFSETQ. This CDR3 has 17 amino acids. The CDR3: CASSLELMDATNEKLFF. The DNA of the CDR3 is TGCGCCAGCAGCTTGGAGTTAATGGACGCAACTAATGAAAAACTGTTTTTT.

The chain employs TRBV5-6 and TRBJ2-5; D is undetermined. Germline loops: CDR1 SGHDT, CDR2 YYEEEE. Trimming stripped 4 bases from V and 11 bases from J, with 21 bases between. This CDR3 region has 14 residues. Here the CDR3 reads CASSLETGIEEQYF. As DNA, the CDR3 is TGTGCCAGCAGCCTAGAAACGGGTATAGAAGAGCAGTACTTC.

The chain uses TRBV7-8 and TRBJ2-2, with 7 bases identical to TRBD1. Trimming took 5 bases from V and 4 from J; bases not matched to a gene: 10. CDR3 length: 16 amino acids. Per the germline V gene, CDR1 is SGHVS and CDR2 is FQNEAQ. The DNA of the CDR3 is TGTGCCAGCAGCCGGGGACAGTATTCCAGCACCGGGGAGCTGTTTTTT. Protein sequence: CASSRGQYSSTGELFF.

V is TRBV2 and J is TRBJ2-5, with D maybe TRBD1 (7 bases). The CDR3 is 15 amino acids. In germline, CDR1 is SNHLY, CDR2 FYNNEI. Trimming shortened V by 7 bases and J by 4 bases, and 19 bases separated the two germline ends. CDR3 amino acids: CASTPGRGARETQYF. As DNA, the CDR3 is TGTGCCAGCACCCCGGGCAGGGGGGCGCGAGAGACCCAGTACTTC.

The CDR3 DNA is TGTGCCAGCAGTTTAGGGGGCTCAGATACGCAGTATTTT. Its protein product is CASSLGGSDTQYF. The rearrangement links TRBV28 to TRBJ2-3; weak D call: TRBD1 (6 bases). The CDR3 sequence is 13 residues long. V lost 2 bases to trimming and J lost 4 bases, with 7 bases between them. The V gene's germline CDR1 is MDHEN and CDR2 SYDVKM.

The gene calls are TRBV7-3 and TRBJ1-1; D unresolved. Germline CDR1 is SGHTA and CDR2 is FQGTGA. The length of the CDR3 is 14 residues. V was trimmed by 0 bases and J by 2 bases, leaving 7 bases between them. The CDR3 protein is CASSLTEGNTEAFF. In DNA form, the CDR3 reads TGTGCCAGCAGCTTAACGGAGGGAAACACTGAAGCTTTCTTT.

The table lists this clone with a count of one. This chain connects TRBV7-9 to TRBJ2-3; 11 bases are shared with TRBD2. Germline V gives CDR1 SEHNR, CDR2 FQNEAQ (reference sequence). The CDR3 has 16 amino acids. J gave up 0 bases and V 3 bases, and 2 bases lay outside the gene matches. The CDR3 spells CASSFSGGASTDTQYF. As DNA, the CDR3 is TGTGCCAGCAGCTTTAGCGGGGGGGCAAGCACAGATACGCAGTATTTT.

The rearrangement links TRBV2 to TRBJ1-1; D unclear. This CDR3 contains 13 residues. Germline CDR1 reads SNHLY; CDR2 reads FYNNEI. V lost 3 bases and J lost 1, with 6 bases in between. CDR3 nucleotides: TGTGCCAGCAGTGACCAGCCGAACACTGAAGCTTTCTTT. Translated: CASSDQPNTEAFF.